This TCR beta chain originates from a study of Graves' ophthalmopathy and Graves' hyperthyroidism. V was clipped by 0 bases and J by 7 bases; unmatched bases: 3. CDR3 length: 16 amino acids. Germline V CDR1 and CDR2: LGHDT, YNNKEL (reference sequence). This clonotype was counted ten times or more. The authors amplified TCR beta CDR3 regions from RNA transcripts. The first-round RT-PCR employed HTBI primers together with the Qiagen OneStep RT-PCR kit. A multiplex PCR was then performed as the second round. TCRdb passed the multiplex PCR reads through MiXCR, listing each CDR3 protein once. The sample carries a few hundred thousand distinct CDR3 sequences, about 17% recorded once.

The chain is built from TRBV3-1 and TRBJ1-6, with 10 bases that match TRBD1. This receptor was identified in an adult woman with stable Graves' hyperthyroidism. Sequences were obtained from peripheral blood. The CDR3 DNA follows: TGTGCCAGCAGCCAAGATGGGGGACAGGGGAATTCACCCCTCCACTTT. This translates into CASSQDGGQGNSPLHF.